The entry below gives a single T cell receptor (beta chain) sequence along with its context. The data originate from a study of T-cell reconstitution after alpha-beta-depleted transplantation in children. V lost 0 bases to trimming and J lost 2 bases, with 23 bases between them. Germline values: CDR1 MNHGY, CDR2 SAAAGT. The CDR3 loop spans 19 amino acids. Unique molecular identifiers featured in how the TCRbeta library was prepared. Each CDR3 protein is one row after TCRdb ran MiXCR on the PCR reads. Of roughly 350,000 distinct CDR3 sequences in the sample, over 9% were seen once. The chain employs TRBV6-8 and TRBJ2-7, with D possibly being TRBD1 or TRBD2 (5 bases each). This receptor was identified in a human donor who donated a stem cell graft to a child with acute lymphoblastic leukemia. The input for sequencing was PBMCs from the stem cell graft donor, taken from the stem cell graft. CDR3 region: CASSYSFPPTGTETYEQYF. The CDR3 region has the DNA TGTGCCAGCAGTTACTCCTTCCCACCGACCGGGACGGAAACCTACGAGCAGTACTTC.